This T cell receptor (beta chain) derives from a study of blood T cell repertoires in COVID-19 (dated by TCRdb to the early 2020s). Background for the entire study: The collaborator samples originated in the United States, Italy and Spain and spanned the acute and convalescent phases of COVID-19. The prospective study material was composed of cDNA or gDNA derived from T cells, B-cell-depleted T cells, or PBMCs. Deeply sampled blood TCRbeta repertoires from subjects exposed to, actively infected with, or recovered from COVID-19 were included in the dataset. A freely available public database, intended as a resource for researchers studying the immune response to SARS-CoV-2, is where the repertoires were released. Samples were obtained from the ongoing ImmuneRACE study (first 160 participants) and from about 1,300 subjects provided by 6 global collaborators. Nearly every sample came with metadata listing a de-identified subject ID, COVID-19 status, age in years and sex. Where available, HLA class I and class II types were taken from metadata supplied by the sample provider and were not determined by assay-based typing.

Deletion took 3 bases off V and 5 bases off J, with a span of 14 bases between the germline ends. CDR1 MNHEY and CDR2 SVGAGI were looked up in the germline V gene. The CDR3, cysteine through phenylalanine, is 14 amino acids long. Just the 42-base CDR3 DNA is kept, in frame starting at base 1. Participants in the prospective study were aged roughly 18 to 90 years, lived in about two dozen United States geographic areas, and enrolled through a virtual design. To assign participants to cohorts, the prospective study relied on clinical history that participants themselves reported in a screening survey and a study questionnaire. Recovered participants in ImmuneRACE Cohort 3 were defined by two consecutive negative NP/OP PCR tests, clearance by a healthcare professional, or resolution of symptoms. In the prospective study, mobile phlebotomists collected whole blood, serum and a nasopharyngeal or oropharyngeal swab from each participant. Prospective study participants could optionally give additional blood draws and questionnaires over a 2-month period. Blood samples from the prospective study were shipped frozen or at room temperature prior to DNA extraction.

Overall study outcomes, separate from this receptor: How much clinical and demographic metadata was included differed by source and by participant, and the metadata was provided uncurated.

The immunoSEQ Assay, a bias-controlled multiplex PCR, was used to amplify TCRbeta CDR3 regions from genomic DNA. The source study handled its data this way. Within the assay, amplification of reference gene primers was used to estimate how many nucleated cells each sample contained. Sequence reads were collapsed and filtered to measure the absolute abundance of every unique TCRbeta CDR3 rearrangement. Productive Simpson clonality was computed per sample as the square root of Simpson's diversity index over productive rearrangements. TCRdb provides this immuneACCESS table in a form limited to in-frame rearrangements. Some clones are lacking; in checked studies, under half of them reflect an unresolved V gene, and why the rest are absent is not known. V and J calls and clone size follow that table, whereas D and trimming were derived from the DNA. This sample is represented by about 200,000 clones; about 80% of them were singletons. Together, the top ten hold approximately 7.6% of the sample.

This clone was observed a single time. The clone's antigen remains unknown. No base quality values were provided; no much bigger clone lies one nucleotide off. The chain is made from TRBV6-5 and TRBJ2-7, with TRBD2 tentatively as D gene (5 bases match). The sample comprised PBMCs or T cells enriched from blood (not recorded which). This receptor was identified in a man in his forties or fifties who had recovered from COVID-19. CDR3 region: CASSYTASPHEQYF. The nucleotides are TGTGCCAGCAGTTATACCGCTAGCCCCCACGAGCAGTACTTC.